These T cell receptor beta chains were read from a single sample in a study of T-cell memory formation after mild COVID-19. A single record per CDR3 protein comes from TCRdb applying MiXCR to the 5' RACE reads. This table holds fewer than 200,000 distinct CDR3 sequences, about 21% found once. The sample was PBMCs or a T cell subset sorted from them (not recorded which). These receptors were obtained from an adult woman who had mild COVID-19 (a few samples of this study predate the infection). Cell type and time point are not known. Both conserved end residues are part of each CDR3. Fields, in order: V gene, clone size, D gene, J gene, CDR3 protein, CDR3 DNA. The D gene is left open where the match is weak. Rows may omit the clone size; those that give it use once, few, many or a size class.

v_call: TRBV5-6; clone_size: many; d_call: -; j_call: TRBJ1-1; cdr3_aa: CASSFFAGNTEAFF; cdr3_nt: TGTGCCAGCAGCTTCTTCGCGGGGAACACTGAAGCTTTCTTT
v_call: TRBV27; clone_size: few; d_call: TRBD1; j_call: TRBJ1-5; cdr3_aa: CASSSGTGGVQPQHF; cdr3_nt: TGTGCCAGCAGTTCTGGGACAGGGGGGGTTCAGCCCCAGCATTTT
v_call: TRBV2; clone_size: few; d_call: TRBD2; j_call: TRBJ2-3; cdr3_aa: CASSEGGLAGPSDTQYF; cdr3_nt: TGTGCCAGCAGTGAAGGGGGGCTAGCGGGGCCCTCAGATACGCAGTATTTT
v_call: TRBV4-1; clone_size: many; d_call: TRBD1; j_call: TRBJ2-7; cdr3_aa: CASSHYRGPPREQYF; cdr3_nt: TGCGCCAGCAGCCACTACAGGGGTCCACCGCGGGAGCAGTACTTC
v_call: TRBV9; clone_size: -; d_call: TRBD2; j_call: TRBJ2-1; cdr3_aa: CASSVSGLAGAGEEQFF; cdr3_nt: TGTGCCAGCAGCGTAAGTGGACTAGCGGGGGCCGGGGAGGAGCAGTTCTTC
v_call: TRBV5-6; clone_size: few; d_call: -; j_call: TRBJ2-5; cdr3_aa: CASSFGQETQYF; cdr3_nt: TGTGCCAGCAGCTTTGGCCAAGAGACCCAGTACTTC
v_call: TRBV12-3/TRBV12-4; clone_size: few; d_call: -; j_call: TRBJ2-2; cdr3_aa: CASTPLGNTGELFF; cdr3_nt: TGTGCCAGCACCCCCCTTGGGAACACCGGGGAGCTGTTTTTT
v_call: TRBV12-3/TRBV12-4; clone_size: -; d_call: -; j_call: TRBJ1-2; cdr3_aa: CASSLAPGNYGYTF; cdr3_nt: TGTGCCAGCAGTTTAGCCCCAGGGAACTATGGCTACACCTTC
v_call: TRBV9; clone_size: few; d_call: -; j_call: TRBJ2-3; cdr3_aa: CASSVDTARGTDTQYF; cdr3_nt: TGTGCCAGCAGCGTCGATACGGCACGGGGCACAGATACGCAGTATTTT
v_call: TRBV5-1; clone_size: few; d_call: -; j_call: TRBJ1-6; cdr3_aa: CASSLGPYGMRDSPLHF; cdr3_nt: TGCGCCAGCAGCTTGGGGCCTTACGGGATGAGGGATTCACCCCTCCACTTT
v_call: TRBV6-6; clone_size: -; d_call: -; j_call: TRBJ1-2; cdr3_aa: CASTAGPAYGYTF; cdr3_nt: TGTGCCAGCACCGCCGGACCGGCCTATGGCTACACCTTC
v_call: TRBV28; clone_size: -; d_call: -; j_call: TRBJ2-7; cdr3_aa: CATVVVYEQYF; cdr3_nt: TGTGCCACAGTGGTGGTCTACGAGCAGTACTTC
v_call: TRBV7-6; clone_size: few; d_call: -; j_call: TRBJ2-5; cdr3_aa: CASSRDMSQETQYF; cdr3_nt: TGTGCCAGCAGTCGAGACATGAGCCAAGAGACCCAGTACTTC
v_call: TRBV12-3/TRBV12-4; clone_size: -; d_call: TRBD1; j_call: TRBJ2-7; cdr3_aa: CASSAGGLDEKYF; cdr3_nt: TGTGCCAGCAGTGCAGGGGGCCTGGACGAGAAGTACTTC
v_call: TRBV6-1; clone_size: -; d_call: -; j_call: TRBJ1-2; cdr3_aa: CASSEGQPYYGYTF; cdr3_nt: TGTGCCAGCAGTGAAGGACAGCCTTACTATGGCTACACCTTC
v_call: TRBV7-2; clone_size: few; d_call: -; j_call: TRBJ1-1; cdr3_aa: CASSSGVGGTEAFF; cdr3_nt: TGTGCCAGCAGCTCAGGGGTAGGAGGCACTGAAGCTTTCTTT
v_call: TRBV3-1; clone_size: many; d_call: -; j_call: TRBJ1-1; cdr3_aa: CASSVTENTEAFF; cdr3_nt: TGTGCCAGCAGCGTGACCGAGAACACTGAAGCTTTCTTT
v_call: TRBV7-6; clone_size: few; d_call: -; j_call: TRBJ1-1; cdr3_aa: CASSLEQGEAFF; cdr3_nt: TGTGCCAGCAGCTTAGAACAGGGAGAAGCTTTCTTT